This T cell receptor beta chain was sequenced during a study of shared clonotypes between healthy human individuals. Naive-designated CD8 cells lacked CD45RO, were positively enriched for CCR7, and omitted terminally differentiated effector memory CD45RA+ cells. Only Caucasian adults living in Nashville, Tennessee made up the donor group. Sequencing used immunoSEQ multiplex PCR; TCRdb keeps in-frame clones, though not all of them. The table lists approximately 600,000 clones, approximately 96% of them singletons. Sequencing used naive CD8+ T cells sorted from blood. The sequence derives from a woman aged 30 to 39 in good health.

CDR3 loop: CASSSLRQGSTDTQYF. In DNA form, the CDR3 reads TGTGCCAGCAGCTCCCTCCGACAGGGAAGCACAGATACGCAGTATTTT. This chain connects TRBV7-9 to TRBJ2-3; 7 bases fit TRBD1. The CDR3 sequence is 16 residues long. The germline V gene encodes CDR1 SEHNR and CDR2 FQNEAQ (reference sequence). V shed 4 bases, J shed 0 bases, and the junction held 7 bases outside the gene matches.